A single sample gave rise to the 13 T cell receptor beta chains below, sequenced in a study of shared clonotypes between healthy human individuals. Libraries were prepared by immunoSEQ multiplex PCR; TCRdb keeps only in-frame clonotypes and omits some of them. This sample carries around 720,000 clones, 60% to 75% of them seen once, and the ten largest clones take around 1.7%. Specimen: memory CD4+ T cells sorted from blood. Subset given: CD45RA-negative fraction. The receptors come from a woman in her twenties or thirties in good health.

The chain carries TRBV7-3 and TRBJ1-1, with 11 bases fitting TRBD1. The V gene's germline CDR1 is SGHTA and CDR2 FQGTGA. J lost 5 bases, V lost 5 bases, and 7 bases had no gene match. CDR3 length equals 15 residues. In nucleotides, the CDR3 is TGTGCCAGCAGCCTGGGACAGGGGGATAGTACTGAAGCTTTCTTT. Its protein product is CASSLGQGDSTEAFF.

The V gene is TRBV21-1, the J gene TRBJ1-5. TRBV21-1 is noted as a pseudogene. This CDR3 contains 17 residues. CDR3 nucleotides: TGTGCCAGCAGCAAAGGGGTTGGTCAGTCTAGCAATCAGCCCCAGCATTTT. Amino acids: CASSKGVGQSSNQPQHF.

This clone was seen once. The CDR3 nucleotides are TGTGCCAGCAGTTTATTTCAGGGAATCTACGAGCAGTACTTC. As protein: CASSLFQGIYEQYF. The chain carries TRBV28 and TRBJ2-7; possible D gene TRBD1, 5 bases. With 1 base removed from V and 3 bases from J, the gap between germline ends came to 10 bases. CDR1 is MDHEN, CDR2 SYDVKM, per germline. The CDR3 is 14 amino acids.

The genes are TRBV5-5 and TRBJ1-2; D gene unclear. Per germline, CDR1 SGHKS and CDR2 YYEKEE (reference sequence). Trimming pared 4 bases from V and 9 bases from J, leaving 13 bases between. The CDR3 runs 12 residues. The CDR3 bases are TGTGCCAGCAGCGCCTCGACCCAGAGCTACACCTTC. It codes for CASSASTQSYTF.

The rearrangement uses TRBV5-1 and TRBJ1-2; 9 bases map to TRBD1. Germline loops: CDR1 SGHRS, CDR2 YFSETQ. Germline trimming cut 4 bases from V and 7 bases from J; bases unmatched to any gene: 11. The CDR3 runs 15 residues. CDR3 in DNA: TGCGCCAGCAGCAAGGGGGACAGGGAAGGTGGTGGCTACACCTTC. This sequence encodes CASSKGDREGGGYTF.

This clone was seen only once. Other DNA variants within this sample encode the same CDR3. The rearrangement joins TRBV4-2 to TRBJ2-5; unclear D gene. Germline V lookup: CDR1 LGHNA, CDR2 YNFKEQ. The V end was cut by 4 bases, the J end by 1 base, with 1 base between. The length of the CDR3 is 11 residues. The CDR3 DNA is TGTGCCAGCAGCCGCCAAGAGACCCAGTACTTC. This sequence encodes CASSRQETQYF.

This chain uses TRBV27 with TRBJ2-7; 7 bases are shared with TRBD2. The germline gives CDR1 MNHEY, CDR2 SMNVEV (reference sequence). V was pared by 6 bases and J by 5 bases, with 10 bases of the junction left unmatched. The CDR3 consists of 14 residues. The CDR3 DNA reads TGTGCCAGCAGGCCGCGGGACCGGGAGGACGAGCAGTACTTC. Protein product: CASRPRDREDEQYF.

This sequence joins TRBV2 and TRBJ2-1; D is perhaps TRBD2 (6 bases). The germline V gene encodes CDR1 SNHLY and CDR2 FYNNEI. This CDR3 region has 13 residues. V was trimmed by 7 bases and J by 3 bases, leaving 10 bases between them. The CDR3 loop reads CASTRDFYNEQFF. In nucleotides, the CDR3 is TGTGCCAGCACTAGGGACTTCTACAATGAGCAGTTCTTC.

This CDR3 is CASSGDRGREQFF. The CDR3 DNA is TGTGCCAGCAGCGGGGACAGGGGACGTGAGCAGTTCTTC. The J gene is TRBJ2-1, the V gene TRBV5-4; 10 bases are shared with TRBD1. Germline trimming cut 4 bases from V and 9 bases from J; bases unmatched to any gene: 4. This CDR3 is built from 13 residues. Germline lookup yields CDR1 SGHNT and CDR2 YYREEE (reference sequence).

The genes are TRBV18 and TRBJ2-2, with unresolved D. V was cut by 6 bases and J by 6 bases, with 11 bases left in between. The V gene's germline CDR1 is KGHSH and CDR2 LQKENI. The CDR3 consists of 13 residues. CDR3 sequence: CASSPSVSGELFF. CDR3 DNA: TGTGCCAGCTCGCCTAGTGTATCCGGGGAGCTGTTTTTT.

Only a few counts were recorded for this clone. The chain links TRBV5-1 to TRBJ2-2, with 9 bases matching TRBD2. The CDR3 sequence is 16 residues long. Germline V CDR1 and CDR2: SGHRS, YFSETQ. V shed 7 bases, J shed 3 bases, and the junction held 10 bases outside the gene matches. DNA of the CDR3: TGCGCCAGCTGCAGGAGGGTAGCGGGAGACACCGGGGAGCTGTTTTTT. Encoded protein: CASCRRVAGDTGELFF.

The J gene is TRBJ2-7, the V gene TRBV27, with 8 bases fitting TRBD1. The V and J ends lost 6 bases and 3 bases, in that order; junction bases with no gene match: 10. CDR1 MNHEY and CDR2 SMNVEV come from the germline V gene (reference sequence). CDR3 size: 15 residues. CDR3 residues: CASRDIRGHYYEQYF. The CDR3 bases are TGTGCCAGCAGAGACATCAGGGGGCATTACTACGAGCAGTACTTC.

The V call is TRBV5-1, the J call TRBJ1-2, with 9 bases aligning to TRBD1. The V and J ends lost 4 bases and 8 bases, in that order; junction bases with no gene match: 9. The germline CDR1 and CDR2 sequences are SGHRS and YFSETQ. This CDR3 is 14 amino acids long. The chain's CDR3 is CASSAGTGTVGYTF. The CDR3 DNA reads as TGCGCCAGCAGCGCCGGGACAGGGACTGTGGGCTACACCTTC. The full variable domain, its missing parts supplied by reference TRBV5-1 and TRBJ1-2, is KAGVTQTPRYLIKTRGQQVTLSCSPISGHRSVSWYQQTPGQGLQFLFEYFSETQRNKGNFPGRFSGRQFSNSRSEMNVSTLELGDSALYLCASSAGTGTVGYTFGSGTRLTVV.